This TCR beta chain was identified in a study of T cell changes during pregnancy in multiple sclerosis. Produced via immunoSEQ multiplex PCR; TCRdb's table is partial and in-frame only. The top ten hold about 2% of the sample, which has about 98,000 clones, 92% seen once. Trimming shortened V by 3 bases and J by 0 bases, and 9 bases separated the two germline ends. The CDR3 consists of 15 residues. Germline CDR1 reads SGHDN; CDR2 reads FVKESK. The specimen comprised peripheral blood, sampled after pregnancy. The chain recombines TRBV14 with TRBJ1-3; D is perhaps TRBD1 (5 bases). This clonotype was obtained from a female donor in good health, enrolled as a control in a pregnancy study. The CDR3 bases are TGTGCCAGCAGCCAGACAGCGAACTCTGGAAACACCATATATTTT. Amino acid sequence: CASSQTANSGNTIYF. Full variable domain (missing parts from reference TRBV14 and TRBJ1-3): EAGVTQFPSHSVIEKGQTVTLRCDPISGHDNLYWYRRVMGKEIKFLLHFVKESKQDESGMPNNRFLAERTGGTYSTLKVQPAELEDSGVYFCASSQTANSGNTIYFGEGSWLTVV.